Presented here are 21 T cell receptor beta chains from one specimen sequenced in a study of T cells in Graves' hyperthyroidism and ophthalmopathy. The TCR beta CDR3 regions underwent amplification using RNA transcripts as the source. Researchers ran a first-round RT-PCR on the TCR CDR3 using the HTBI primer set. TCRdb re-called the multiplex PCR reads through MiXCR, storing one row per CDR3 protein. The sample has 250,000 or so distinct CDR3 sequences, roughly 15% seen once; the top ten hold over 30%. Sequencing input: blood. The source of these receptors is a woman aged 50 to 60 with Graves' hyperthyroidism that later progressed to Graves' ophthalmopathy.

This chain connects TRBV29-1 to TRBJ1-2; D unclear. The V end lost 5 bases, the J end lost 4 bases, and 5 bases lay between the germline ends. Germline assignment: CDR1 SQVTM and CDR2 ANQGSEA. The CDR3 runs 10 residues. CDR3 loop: CSVFVYGYTF. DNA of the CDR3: TGCAGCGTTTTTGTCTATGGCTACACCTTC.

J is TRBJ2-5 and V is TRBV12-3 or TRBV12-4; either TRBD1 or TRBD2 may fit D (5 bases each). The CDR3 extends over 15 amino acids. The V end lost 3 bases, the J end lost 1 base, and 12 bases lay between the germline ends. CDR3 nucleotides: TGTGCCAGCAGTTTCTCCTCAGGGAGCCAAGAGACCCAGTACTTC. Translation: CASSFSSGSQETQYF.

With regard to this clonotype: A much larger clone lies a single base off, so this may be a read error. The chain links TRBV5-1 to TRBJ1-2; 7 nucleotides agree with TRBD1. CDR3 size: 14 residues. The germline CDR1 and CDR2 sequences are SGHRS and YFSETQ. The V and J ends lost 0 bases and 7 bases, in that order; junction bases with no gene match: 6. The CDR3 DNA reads TGCGCCAGCAGCTTGGAGGCCAGGGGGTGTGGCTACACCTTC. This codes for CASSLEARGCGYTF.

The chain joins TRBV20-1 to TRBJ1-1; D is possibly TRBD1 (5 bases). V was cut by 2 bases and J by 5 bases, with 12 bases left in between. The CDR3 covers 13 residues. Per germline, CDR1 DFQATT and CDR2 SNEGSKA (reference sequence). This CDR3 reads CSARPGQMTEAFF. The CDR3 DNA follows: TGCAGTGCTAGACCAGGGCAAATGACTGAAGCTTTCTTT.

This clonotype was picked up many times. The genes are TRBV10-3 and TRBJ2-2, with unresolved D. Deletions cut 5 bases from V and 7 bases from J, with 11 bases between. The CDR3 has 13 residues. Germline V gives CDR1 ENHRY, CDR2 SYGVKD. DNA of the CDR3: TGTGCCATCAGTTTCAGTAAAGACGGGGAGCTGTTTTTT. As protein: CAISFSKDGELFF.

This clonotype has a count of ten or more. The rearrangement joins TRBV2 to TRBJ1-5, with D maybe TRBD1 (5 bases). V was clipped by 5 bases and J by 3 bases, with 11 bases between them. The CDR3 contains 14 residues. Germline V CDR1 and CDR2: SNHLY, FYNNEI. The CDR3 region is CASSRDRYNQPQHF. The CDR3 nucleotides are TGTGCCAGCAGTAGGGACCGATACAATCAGCCCCAGCATTTT. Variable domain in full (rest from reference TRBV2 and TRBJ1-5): EPEVTQTPSHQVTQMGQEVILRCVPISNHLYFYWYRQILGQKVEFLVSFYNNEISEKSEIFDDQFSVERPDGSNFTLKIRSTKLEDSAMYFCASSRDRYNQPQHFGDGTRLSIL.

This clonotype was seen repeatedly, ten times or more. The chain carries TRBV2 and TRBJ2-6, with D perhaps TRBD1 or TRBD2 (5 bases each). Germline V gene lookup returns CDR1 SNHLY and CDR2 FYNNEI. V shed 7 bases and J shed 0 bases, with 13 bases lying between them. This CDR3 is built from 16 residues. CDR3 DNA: TGTGCCAGCACCTTCCGGGGCTACTCTGGGGCCAACGTCCTGACTTTC. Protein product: CASTFRGYSGANVLTF.

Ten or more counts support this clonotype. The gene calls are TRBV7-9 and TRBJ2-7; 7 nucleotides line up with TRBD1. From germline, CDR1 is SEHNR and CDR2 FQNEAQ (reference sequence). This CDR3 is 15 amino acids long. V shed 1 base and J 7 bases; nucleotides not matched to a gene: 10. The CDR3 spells CASSLGGTVLGEQYF. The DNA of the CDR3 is TGTGCCAGCAGCTTAGGAGGGACAGTCTTGGGAGAGCAGTACTTC.

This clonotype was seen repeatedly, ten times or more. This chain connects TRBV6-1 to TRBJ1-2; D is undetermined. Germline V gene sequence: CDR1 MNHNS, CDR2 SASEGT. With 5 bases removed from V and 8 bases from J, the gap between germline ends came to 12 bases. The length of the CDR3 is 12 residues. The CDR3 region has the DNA TGTGCCAGCAGTATCGGGTTGGGAGGCTACACCTTC. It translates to CASSIGLGGYTF.

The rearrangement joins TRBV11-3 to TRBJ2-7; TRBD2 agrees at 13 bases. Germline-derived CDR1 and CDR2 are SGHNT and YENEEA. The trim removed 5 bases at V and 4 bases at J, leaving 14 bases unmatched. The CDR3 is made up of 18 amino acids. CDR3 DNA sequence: TGTGCCAGCAGCCATTCCAGACTAGCGGGAGGACAGGAATACGAGCAGTACTTC. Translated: CASSHSRLAGGQEYEQYF.

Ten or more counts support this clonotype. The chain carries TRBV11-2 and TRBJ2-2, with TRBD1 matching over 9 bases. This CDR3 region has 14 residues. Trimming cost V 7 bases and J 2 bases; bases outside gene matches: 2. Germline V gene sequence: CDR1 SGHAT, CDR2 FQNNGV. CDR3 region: CASNRGQNTGELFF. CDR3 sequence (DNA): TGTGCCAGCAACAGGGGGCAAAACACCGGGGAGCTGTTTTTT.

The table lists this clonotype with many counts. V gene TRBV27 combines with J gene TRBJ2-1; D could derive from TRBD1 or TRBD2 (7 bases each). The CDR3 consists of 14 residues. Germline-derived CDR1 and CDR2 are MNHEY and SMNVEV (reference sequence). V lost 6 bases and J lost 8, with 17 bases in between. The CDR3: CASRTGDYIDEQFF. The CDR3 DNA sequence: TGTGCCAGCAGAACAGGGGACTATATCGATGAGCAGTTCTTC.

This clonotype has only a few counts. The CDR3 spells CASSLGTGTNNYGYTF. The CDR3 DNA is TGTGCCAGCTCACTAGGTACCGGGACCAATAACTATGGCTACACCTTC. The V and J genes are TRBV18 and TRBJ1-2, with a weak D call TRBD1 (5 bases). CDR3 length: 16 residues. Looked up from germline, CDR1 is KGHSH and CDR2 is LQKENI. V was cut by 4 bases and J by 1 base, with 16 bases left in between.

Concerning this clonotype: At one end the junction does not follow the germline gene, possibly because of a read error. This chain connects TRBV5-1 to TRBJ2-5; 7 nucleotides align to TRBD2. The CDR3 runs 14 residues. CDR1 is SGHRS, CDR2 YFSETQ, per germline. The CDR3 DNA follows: TGTGCCAGCAGCTCGGGACTAATCCAAGAGACCCAGTACTTC. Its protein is CASSSGLIQETQYF.

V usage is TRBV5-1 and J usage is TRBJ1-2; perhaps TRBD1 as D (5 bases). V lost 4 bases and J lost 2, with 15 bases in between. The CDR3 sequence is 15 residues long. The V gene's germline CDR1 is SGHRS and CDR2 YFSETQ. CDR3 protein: CASSLSIGTNYGYTF. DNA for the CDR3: TGCGCCAGCAGCCTTTCTATCGGGACGAACTATGGCTACACCTTC. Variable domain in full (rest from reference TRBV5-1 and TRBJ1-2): KAGVTQTPRYLIKTRGQQVTLSCSPISGHRSVSWYQQTPGQGLQFLFEYFSETQRNKGNFPGRFSGRQFSNSRSEMNVSTLELGDSALYLCASSLSIGTNYGYTFGSGTRLTVV.

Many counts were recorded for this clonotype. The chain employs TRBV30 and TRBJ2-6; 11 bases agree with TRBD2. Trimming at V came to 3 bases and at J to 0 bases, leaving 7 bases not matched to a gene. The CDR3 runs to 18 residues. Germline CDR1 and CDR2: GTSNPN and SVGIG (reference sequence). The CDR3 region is CAWSLTSGDFSGANVLTF. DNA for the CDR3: TGTGCCTGGAGCCTGACTAGCGGGGACTTCTCTGGGGCCAACGTCCTGACTTTC.

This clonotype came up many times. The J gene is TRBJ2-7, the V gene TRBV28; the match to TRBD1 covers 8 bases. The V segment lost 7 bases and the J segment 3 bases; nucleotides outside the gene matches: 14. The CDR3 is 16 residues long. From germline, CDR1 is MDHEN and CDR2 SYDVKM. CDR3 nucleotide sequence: TGTGCCAGCACCTCCCAATCAGGGGGCGGAATCTACGAGCAGTACTTC. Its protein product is CASTSQSGGGIYEQYF.

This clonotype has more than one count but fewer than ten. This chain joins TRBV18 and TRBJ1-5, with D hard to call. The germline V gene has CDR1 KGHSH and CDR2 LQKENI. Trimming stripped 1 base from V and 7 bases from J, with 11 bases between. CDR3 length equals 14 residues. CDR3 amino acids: CASSPQGGMQPQHF. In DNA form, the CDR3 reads TGTGCCAGCTCACCACAGGGAGGCATGCAGCCCCAGCATTTT. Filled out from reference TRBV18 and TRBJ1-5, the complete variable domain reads NAGVMQNPRHLVRRRGQEARLRCSPMKGHSHVYWYRQLPEEGLKFMVYLQKENIIDESGMPKERFSAEFPKEGPSILRIQQVVRGDSAAYFCASSPQGGMQPQHFGDGTRLSIL.

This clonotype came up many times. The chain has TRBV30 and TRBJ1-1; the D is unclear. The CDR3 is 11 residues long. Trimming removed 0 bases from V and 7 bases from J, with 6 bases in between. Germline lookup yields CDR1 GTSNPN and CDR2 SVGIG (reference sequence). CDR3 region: CAWSVFGEAFF. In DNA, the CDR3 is TGTGCCTGGAGTGTTTTCGGTGAAGCTTTCTTT.

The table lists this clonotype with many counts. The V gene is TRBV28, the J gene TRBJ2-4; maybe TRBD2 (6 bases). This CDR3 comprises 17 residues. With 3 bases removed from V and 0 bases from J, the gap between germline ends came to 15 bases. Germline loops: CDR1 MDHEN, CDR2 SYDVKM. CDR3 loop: CASSFSGVGRAKNIQYF. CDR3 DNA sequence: TGTGCCAGCAGTTTTTCGGGGGTAGGGAGAGCCAAAAACATTCAGTACTTC.

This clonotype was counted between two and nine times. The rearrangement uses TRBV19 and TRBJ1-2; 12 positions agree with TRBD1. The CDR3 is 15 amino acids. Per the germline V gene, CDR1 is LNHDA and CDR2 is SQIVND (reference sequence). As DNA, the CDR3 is TGTGCGGCCCGGGACAGGGGGCGATTCCCCTATGGCTACACCTTC. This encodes CAARDRGRFPYGYTF.